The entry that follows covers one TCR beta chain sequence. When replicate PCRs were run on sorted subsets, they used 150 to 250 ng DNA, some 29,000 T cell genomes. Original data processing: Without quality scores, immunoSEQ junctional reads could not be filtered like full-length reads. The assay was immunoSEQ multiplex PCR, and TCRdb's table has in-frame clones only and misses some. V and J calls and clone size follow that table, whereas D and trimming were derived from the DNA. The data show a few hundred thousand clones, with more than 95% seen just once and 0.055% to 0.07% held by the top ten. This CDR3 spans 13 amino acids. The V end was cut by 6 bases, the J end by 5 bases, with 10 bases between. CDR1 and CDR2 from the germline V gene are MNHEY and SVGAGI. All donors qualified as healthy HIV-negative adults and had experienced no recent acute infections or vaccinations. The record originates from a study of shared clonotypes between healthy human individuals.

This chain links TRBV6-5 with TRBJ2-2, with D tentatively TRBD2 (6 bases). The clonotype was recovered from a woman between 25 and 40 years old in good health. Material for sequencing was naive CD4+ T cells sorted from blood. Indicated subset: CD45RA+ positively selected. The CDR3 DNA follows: TGTGCCAGCAGCTACCGGGGGACCGGGGAGCTGTTTTTT. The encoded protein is CASSYRGTGELFF.